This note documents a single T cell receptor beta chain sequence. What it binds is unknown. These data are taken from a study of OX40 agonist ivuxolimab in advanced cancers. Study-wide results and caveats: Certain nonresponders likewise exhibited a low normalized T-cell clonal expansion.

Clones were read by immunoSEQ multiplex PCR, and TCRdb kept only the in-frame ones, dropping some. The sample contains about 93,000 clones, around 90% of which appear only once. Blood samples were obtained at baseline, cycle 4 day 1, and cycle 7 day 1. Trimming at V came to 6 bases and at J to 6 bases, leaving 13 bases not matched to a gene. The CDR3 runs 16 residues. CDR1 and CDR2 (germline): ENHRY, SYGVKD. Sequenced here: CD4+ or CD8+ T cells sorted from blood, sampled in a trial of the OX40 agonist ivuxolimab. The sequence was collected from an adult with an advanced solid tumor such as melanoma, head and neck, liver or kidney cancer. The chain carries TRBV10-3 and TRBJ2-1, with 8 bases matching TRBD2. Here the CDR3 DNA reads TGTGCCATCAGCCTGGGGCGACTAGCGCTCGGCAATGAGCAGTTCTTC. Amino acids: CAISLGRLALGNEQFF.